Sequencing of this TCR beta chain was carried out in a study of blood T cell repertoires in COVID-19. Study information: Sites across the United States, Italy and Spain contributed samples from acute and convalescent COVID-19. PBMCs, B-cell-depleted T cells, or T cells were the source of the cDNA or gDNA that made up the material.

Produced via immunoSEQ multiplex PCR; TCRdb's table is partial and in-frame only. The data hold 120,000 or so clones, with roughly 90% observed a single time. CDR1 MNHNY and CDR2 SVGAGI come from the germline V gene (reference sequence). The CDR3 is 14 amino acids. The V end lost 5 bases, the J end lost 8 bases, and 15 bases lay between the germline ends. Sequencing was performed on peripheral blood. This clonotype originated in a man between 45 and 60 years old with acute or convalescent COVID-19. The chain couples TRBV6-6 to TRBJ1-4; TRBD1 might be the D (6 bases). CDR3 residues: CASSRNRVGEKLFF. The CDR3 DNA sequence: TGTGCCAGCAGTCGGAACAGGGTAGGAGAAAAACTGTTTTTT.